The 28 T cell receptor beta chains presented below share a single source sample, sequenced in a study of cytomegalovirus exposure and HLA in healthy donors. The PCR used 60 Vbeta and 13 Jbeta primers. Produced via immunoSEQ multiplex PCR; TCRdb's table is partial and in-frame only. Among about 200,000 clones listed, roughly 80% were seen once. Sequencing was done on a sample of PBMCs. These receptors were obtained from a woman aged 18-35 years in good health and CMV-seronegative.

This chain uses TRBV27 with TRBJ2-1; D uncertain. The V end was cut by 0 bases, the J end by 5 bases, with 5 bases between. Germline values: CDR1 MNHEY, CDR2 SMNVEV (reference sequence). This CDR3 region has 13 residues. The CDR3 bases are TGTGCCAGCAGTTTATCTTACAACAATGAGCAGTTCTTC. As protein: CASSLSYNNEQFF.

The V call is TRBV5-1, the J call TRBJ2-1; maybe TRBD2 (5 bases). The CDR3 consists of 14 residues. Germline CDR1 is SGHRS and CDR2 is YFSETQ. Deletions cut 4 bases from V and 4 bases from J, with 12 bases between. The CDR3 region has the DNA TGCGCCAGCAGCCCAGCGGAGTCATACAATGAGCAGTTCTTC. Translated: CASSPAESYNEQFF. Looking up the rest from reference TRBV5-1 and TRBJ2-1 gives the full variable domain: KAGVTQTPRYLIKTRGQQVTLSCSPISGHRSVSWYQQTPGQGLQFLFEYFSETQRNKGNFPGRFSGRQFSNSRSEMNVSTLELGDSALYLCASSPAESYNEQFFGPGTRLTVL.

CDR3 nucleotides: TGTGCCAGCAGTTACAGTAAGGGGGCTGGAAACACCATATATTTT. It specifies CASSYSKGAGNTIYF. This sequence joins TRBV6-5 and TRBJ1-3, with D perhaps matching TRBD1 (6 bases). CDR1 and CDR2 from the germline V gene are MNHEY and SVGAGI. V shed 2 bases and J shed 2 bases, with 10 bases lying between them. This CDR3 contains 15 residues.

The chain carries TRBV7-9 and TRBJ1-4; D uncertain. Germline loops: CDR1 SEHNR, CDR2 FQNEAQ (reference sequence). The V end was cut by 1 base, the J end by 0 bases, with 9 bases between. CDR3 length: 16 amino acids. The chain's CDR3 is CASSLGVGATNEKLFF. The CDR3 nucleotides are TGTGCCAGCAGCTTAGGGGTGGGAGCAACTAATGAAAAACTGTTTTTT.

The chain combines TRBV7-3 with TRBJ2-1, with 14 positions matching TRBD2. The trim removed 1 base at V and 4 bases at J, leaving 21 bases unmatched. The CDR3 has 23 amino acids. From germline, CDR1 is SGHTA and CDR2 FQGTGA. CDR3 region: CASSLRGGGLGLAGGRGYNEQFF. For the CDR3, the DNA is TGTGCCAGCAGCTTAAGGGGAGGGGGGCTTGGACTAGCGGGAGGAAGGGGATACAATGAGCAGTTCTTC. Based on the CDR3 plus reference TRBV7-3 and TRBJ2-1, the full variable domain is GAGVSQTPSNKVTEKGKYVELRCDPISGHTALYWYRQSLGQGPEFLIYFQGTGAADDSGLPNDRFFAVRPEGSVSTLKIQRTERGDSAVYLCASSLRGGGLGLAGGRGYNEQFFGPGTRLTVL.

This chain joins TRBV6-5 and TRBJ1-1; D remains unclear. Trimming took 4 bases from V and 7 from J, leaving 19 bases between them. CDR3 size: 15 residues. From germline, CDR1 is MNHEY and CDR2 SVGAGI. The CDR3 nucleotides are TGTGCCAGCAGTTTGACACAGACCCTAACGATTGAAGCTTTCTTT. It translates to CASSLTQTLTIEAFF.

This sequence joins TRBV29-1 and TRBJ2-7; 11 bases align to TRBD2. CDR1 SQVTM and CDR2 ANQGSEA come from the germline V gene. This CDR3 region has 13 residues. V shed 4 bases, J shed 4 bases, and the junction held 3 bases outside the gene matches. The CDR3 bases are TGCAGCGTTGTAGCTAGCGGGAGGTACGAGCAGTACTTC. Translation gives CSVVASGRYEQYF.

The chain employs TRBV7-8 and TRBJ2-7; tentative D call: TRBD1 (6 bases). The CDR3 has 15 residues. Trimming pared 2 bases from V and 2 bases from J, leaving 13 bases between. Germline lookup yields CDR1 SGHVS and CDR2 FQNEAQ. Here the CDR3 DNA reads TGTGCCAGCAGCTTAACCGCAGGGGAAACCTACGAGCAGTACGTC. It yields the protein CASSLTAGETYEQYV.

In DNA form, the CDR3 reads TGTGCCAGCAGCCCCCAGGGGGGAGTCGGTGTCACAGATACGCAGTATTTT. Amino acids: CASSPQGGVGVTDTQYF. The V call is TRBV13, the J call TRBJ2-3; maybe TRBD1 (7 bases). V lost 5 bases and J 2 bases, leaving 20 bases between the germline ends. CDR3 length: 17 residues. CDR1 is PRHDT and CDR2 is FYEKMQ in the germline V gene (reference sequence). Supplemented by reference TRBV13 and TRBJ2-3, the full variable domain reads AAGVIQSPRHLIKEKRETATLKCYPIPRHDTVYWYQQGPGQDPQFLISFYEKMQSDKGSIPDRFSAQQFSDYHSELNMSSLELGDSALYFCASSPQGGVGVTDTQYFGPGTRLTVL.

V gene TRBV5-1 combines with J gene TRBJ1-1; a weak D match, TRBD1 (6 bases). The CDR3 has 13 amino acids. Per germline, CDR1 SGHRS and CDR2 YFSETQ. Trimming stripped 4 bases from V and 5 bases from J, with 12 bases between. Here the CDR3 DNA reads TGCGCCAGCAGCATTGGGACAATTACTGAAGCTTTCTTT. Translated: CASSIGTITEAFF.

This sequence joins TRBV6-5 and TRBJ2-7; tentatively, D is TRBD1 (7 bases). The CDR3 totals 14 residues. Trimming cost V 2 bases and J 3 bases, with 11 bases left between them. Germline V gene data show CDR1 as MNHEY and CDR2 as SVGAGI. The CDR3 region is CASSYEQGGYEQYF. CDR3 bases: TGTGCCAGCAGTTACGAGCAGGGGGGCTACGAGCAGTACTTC.

This chain connects TRBV9 to TRBJ2-2; a weak D match, TRBD2 (7 bases). Germline CDR1 reads SGDLS; CDR2 reads YYNGEE. The CDR3 has 14 amino acids. V was shortened by 7 bases and J by 4 bases, with 14 bases between the two germline ends. The CDR3 DNA follows: TGTGCCAGCGGCGAGGGGGGGGCCACCGGGGAGCTGTTTTTT. This sequence encodes CASGEGGATGELFF.

This clone came up a few times. The chain combines TRBV4-3 with TRBJ2-1; TRBD2 agrees at 13 bases. The CDR3 consists of 16 residues. The J segment lost 9 bases and the V segment lost 5 bases, leaving 10 bases of the junction unmatched. From germline, CDR1 is LGHNA and CDR2 YSLEER. Here the CDR3 DNA reads TGCGCCAGCAGCAAGATGGGGACTAGCGGGAATCTTGAGCAGTTCTTC. It is translated as CASSKMGTSGNLEQFF.

This chain joins TRBV10-2 and TRBJ2-1, with TRBD2 matching 9 bases. The CDR3 sequence is 15 residues long. Germline trimming cut 4 bases from V and 4 bases from J; bases unmatched to any gene: 5. Germline V lookup: CDR1 WSHSY, CDR2 SAAADI. In nucleotides, the CDR3 is TGCGCCAGCAGTGTTGGACTAGCGTTATACAATGAGCAGTTCTTC. This sequence encodes CASSVGLALYNEQFF.

The chain joins TRBV19 to TRBJ2-1; D might be TRBD2 (7 bases). The CDR3 is 21 amino acids. Germline values: CDR1 LNHDA, CDR2 SQIVND (reference sequence). V was trimmed by 4 bases and J by 0 bases, leaving 28 bases between them. The DNA of the CDR3 is TGTGCCAGTAGTACTGGGGGCGGGGGTAGCGGACTCCCGAGCTCCTACAATGAGCAGTTCTTC. As protein: CASSTGGGGSGLPSSYNEQFF. Variable domain in full (rest from reference TRBV19 and TRBJ2-1): DGGITQSPKYLFRKEGQNVTLSCEQNLNHDAMYWYRQDPGQGLRLIYYSQIVNDFQKGDIAEGYSVSREKKESFPLTVTSAQKNPTAFYLCASSTGGGGSGLPSSYNEQFFGPGTRLTVL.

The chain links TRBV19 to TRBJ1-5; unclear D gene. The CDR3 contains 12 residues. The germline V and J ends were trimmed by 5 bases and 2 bases, with 4 bases remaining between them. The germline V gene encodes CDR1 LNHDA and CDR2 SQIVND (reference sequence). CDR3 loop: CASSSGNQPQHF. The DNA of the CDR3 is TGTGCCAGTAGTTCTGGCAATCAGCCCCAGCATTTT.

The chain recombines TRBV27 with TRBJ2-7, with 9 nucleotides matching TRBD1. The CDR3 runs to 14 residues. CDR1 is MNHEY and CDR2 is SMNVEV in the germline V gene (reference sequence). Germline trimming cut 1 base from V and 4 bases from J; bases unmatched to any gene: 2. The CDR3, as DNA: TGTGCCAGCAGTTTATACAGGGGGCCGTACGAGCAGTACTTC. This gives the protein CASSLYRGPYEQYF.

The CDR3 DNA reads as TGCGCCAGCAGCCAAGACCCTACTAGCGGAGACGAGCAGTTCTTC. It is translated as CASSQDPTSGDEQFF. The chain couples TRBV4-3 to TRBJ2-1; 8 bases agree with TRBD2. The CDR3 runs 15 residues. V dropped 0 bases and J dropped 10; count of bases not matched to a gene: 8. The germline CDR1 and CDR2 sequences are LGHNA and YSLEER.

This chain connects TRBV6-6 to TRBJ2-3; TRBD1 agrees at 9 bases. CDR1 is MNHNY and CDR2 is SVGAGI in the germline V gene (reference sequence). V lost 8 bases and J lost 4; bases outside the gene matches: 13. The CDR3 length is 16 residues. Written as DNA, the CDR3 is TGTGCCAGCCAACCACTAACGGGACAGGGTTCAGATACGCAGTATTTT. The encoded protein is CASQPLTGQGSDTQYF.

The V and J genes are TRBV19 and TRBJ2-1; unclear D gene. The CDR3 sequence is 13 residues long. Trimming removed 1 base at V and 5 bases at J, with 6 bases between. CDR1 and CDR2 from the germline V gene are LNHDA and SQIVND (reference sequence). CDR3 bases: TGTGCCAGTAGTATAGCCGGAGACAATGAGCAGTTCTTC. This gives the protein CASSIAGDNEQFF.

J is TRBJ1-5 and V is TRBV6-5, with D maybe TRBD1 (5 bases). Germline-derived CDR1 and CDR2 are MNHEY and SVGAGI. Trimming left V 6 bases short and J 4 bases short, with 10 bases between. CDR3 length: 13 residues. The CDR3 coding sequence is TGTGCCAGCAGCCGAGACAGAAATCAGCCCCAGCATTTT. Translating it yields CASSRDRNQPQHF.

The CDR3 here is CASRGTGPDTQYF. The CDR3 DNA follows: TGTGCCAGTAGGGGGACTGGCCCCGATACGCAGTATTTT. The chain links TRBV19 to TRBJ2-3; D possibly corresponds to TRBD2 (6 bases). Deletions cut 6 bases from V and 6 bases from J, with 13 bases between. The CDR3 has 13 amino acids. From germline, CDR1 is LNHDA and CDR2 SQIVND (reference sequence).

The rearrangement joins TRBV7-9 to TRBJ1-2; D call uncertain. Per germline, CDR1 SEHNR and CDR2 FQNEAQ (reference sequence). Between the trimmed V and J ends, which lost 5 bases and 4 bases, there was a span of 11 bases. CDR3 length: 13 amino acids. CDR3 sequence: CASSPTSGYGYTF. The CDR3 DNA follows: TGTGCCAGCAGCCCTACTTCGGGCTATGGCTACACCTTC. Supplemented by reference TRBV7-9 and TRBJ1-2, the full variable domain reads DTGVSQNPRHKITKRGQNVTFRCDPISEHNRLYWYRQTLGQGPEFLTYFQNEAQLEKSRLLSDRFSAERPKGSFSTLEIQRTEQGDSAMYLCASSPTSGYGYTFGSGTRLTVV.

V gene TRBV13 combines with J gene TRBJ2-3; D might be TRBD1 (6 bases). The CDR3 sequence is 16 residues long. V lost 7 bases to trimming and J lost 7 bases, with 24 bases between them. Per germline, CDR1 PRHDT and CDR2 FYEKMQ (reference sequence). CDR3 loop: CASIPEGDPGQHTQYF. CDR3 sequence (DNA): TGTGCCAGCATCCCAGAGGGGGACCCCGGACAGCATACGCAGTATTTT.

The gene calls are TRBV13 and TRBJ1-2, with TRBD1 matching 9 bases. This CDR3 spans 14 amino acids. Per the germline V gene, CDR1 is PRHDT and CDR2 is FYEKMQ (reference sequence). The J segment lost 5 bases and the V segment lost 3 bases, leaving 4 bases of the junction unmatched. DNA for the CDR3: TGTGCCAGCAGCTTGGGACAGGGACTATATGGCTACACCTTC. It codes for CASSLGQGLYGYTF.

Notes on this clone: The same CDR3 arises from other DNA sequences in this sample as well. The chain links TRBV19 to TRBJ1-1; 8 bases map to TRBD1. Germline V CDR1 and CDR2: LNHDA, SQIVND (reference sequence). Germline trimming cut 6 bases from V and 1 base from J; bases unmatched to any gene: 4. The CDR3 covers 14 residues. The DNA for the CDR3 is TGTGCCAGTAGGACTACAGGGGGGAACACTGAAGCTTTCTTT. Translated, it gives CASRTTGGNTEAFF.

The chain employs TRBV2 and TRBJ1-2; TRBD1 agrees at 7 bases. In germline, CDR1 is SNHLY, CDR2 FYNNEI. Trimming at V came to 7 bases and at J to 8 bases, leaving 7 bases not matched to a gene. The length of the CDR3 is 12 residues. The CDR3, as DNA: TGTGCCAGCAAGGGACAGACTAGGGGCTACACCTTC. This translates into CASKGQTRGYTF.

About this clone itself: This sample also contains other DNA sequences that code for the same CDR3. The CDR3 bases are TGTGCCAGCAGCGTCGGGGACAGCTCCTACGAGCAGTACTTC. Protein: CASSVGDSSYEQYF. The chain is built from TRBV9 and TRBJ2-7, with 7 positions matching TRBD1. V was clipped by 2 bases and J by 0 bases; unmatched bases: 2. The CDR3 covers 14 residues. Looked up from germline, CDR1 is SGDLS and CDR2 is YYNGEE.